This T cell receptor beta chain is from a study of blood T cell repertoires in COVID-19. Whole-study context: Italy, Spain and the United States were the sources of the convalescent and acute COVID-19 samples.

The repertoire was sequenced with immunoSEQ multiplex PCR; TCRdb's copy has only in-frame clones and lacks some. Of approximately 300,000 clones in the sample, approximately 87% were seen once. Germline CDR1 reads MNHEY; CDR2 reads SMNVEV (reference sequence). Unmatched junction bases numbered 1, after V lost 2 bases and J lost 5 bases. The CDR3 totals 13 residues. Recovered participants had two consecutive negative NP/OP PCR tests, healthcare professional clearance, or symptom resolution. This receptor was taken from a woman in her twenties or thirties who had recovered from COVID-19. The sequencing input was PBMCs or T cells enriched from blood (not recorded which). J is TRBJ2-7 and V is TRBV27, with TRBD1 matching 9 bases. CDR3 region: CASSLGQGNEQYF. The CDR3 nucleotides are TGTGCCAGCAGTTTAGGACAGGGGAACGAGCAGTACTTC.